Each of the 6 T cell receptor beta chains below was sequenced from the same sample in a study of CD8+CD57+ T cells in acquired aplastic anemia. Genomic DNA templated the TCR beta VDJ and CDR3 profiling. TCRdb re-called the reads through MiXCR, storing one row per CDR3 protein. The sample contains about 42,000 distinct CDR3 sequences, 65% to 70% of which appear only once. The specimen was sorted CD4+, CD8+, or CD8+CD57+ T cells (not recorded which) from PBMCs. Source of these receptors: a human donor in good health, serving as a control.

This chain uses TRBV12-3 or TRBV12-4 with TRBJ1-4, with D possibly TRBD1 on 5 matching bases. The V end was cut by 3 bases, the J end by 1 base, with 6 bases between. The CDR3 has 14 amino acids. The CDR3 DNA is TGTGCCAGCAGTTTGGGGCGAACTAATGAAAAACTGTTTTTT. Translation gives CASSLGRTNEKLFF.

V gene TRBV11-2 combines with J gene TRBJ2-4; possibly TRBD1 for D (6 bases). V was cut by 2 bases and J by 13 bases, with 15 bases left in between. The CDR3 runs 13 residues. Germline CDR1 and CDR2: SGHAT and FQNNGV. The CDR3 sequence: CASSLFEQGHQYF. DNA for the CDR3: TGTGCCAGCAGCTTATTCGAACAGGGCCACCAGTACTTC.

Many counts were recorded for this clonotype. The chain couples TRBV7-2 to TRBJ2-3; 11 bases line up with TRBD2. V dropped 3 bases and J dropped 2; count of bases not matched to a gene: 10. CDR1 and CDR2 from the germline V gene are SGHTA and FQGNSA. The CDR3 loop spans 18 amino acids. CDR3 coding DNA: TGTGCCAGCAGCTTGTCTAGCGGGGGGCCCCGACCCACAGATACGCAGTATTTT. It translates to CASSLSSGGPRPTDTQYF.

The chain recombines TRBV7-8 with TRBJ2-7; TRBD2 might be the D (6 bases). Germline CDR1 is SGHVS and CDR2 is FQNEAQ. V gave up 1 base and J gave up 5 bases, with 12 bases separating them. The CDR3 length is 14 residues. CDR3 sequence reads: CASSLVTGVDEQYF. The CDR3 DNA sequence: TGTGCCAGCAGCTTAGTTACGGGAGTGGACGAGCAGTACTTC.

The gene calls are TRBV19 and TRBJ1-1, with D possibly being TRBD1 (6 bases). CDR3 size: 14 residues. Trimming removed 4 bases at V and 5 bases at J, with 14 bases between. From germline, CDR1 is LNHDA and CDR2 SQIVND (reference sequence). CDR3 DNA sequence: TGTGCCAGTAGTACCGGGGGGGCATGGACTGAAGCTTTCTTT. This encodes CASSTGGAWTEAFF.

V usage is TRBV29-1 and J usage is TRBJ2-7; D gene uncertain. The ends were cut back, 4 bases at V and 4 bases at J, with 8 bases in the middle. This CDR3 has 11 residues. The germline V gene has CDR1 SQVTM and CDR2 ANQGSEA. Here the CDR3 reads CSVASSYEQYF. CDR3 nucleotide sequence: TGCAGCGTTGCCTCGAGTTACGAGCAGTACTTC.